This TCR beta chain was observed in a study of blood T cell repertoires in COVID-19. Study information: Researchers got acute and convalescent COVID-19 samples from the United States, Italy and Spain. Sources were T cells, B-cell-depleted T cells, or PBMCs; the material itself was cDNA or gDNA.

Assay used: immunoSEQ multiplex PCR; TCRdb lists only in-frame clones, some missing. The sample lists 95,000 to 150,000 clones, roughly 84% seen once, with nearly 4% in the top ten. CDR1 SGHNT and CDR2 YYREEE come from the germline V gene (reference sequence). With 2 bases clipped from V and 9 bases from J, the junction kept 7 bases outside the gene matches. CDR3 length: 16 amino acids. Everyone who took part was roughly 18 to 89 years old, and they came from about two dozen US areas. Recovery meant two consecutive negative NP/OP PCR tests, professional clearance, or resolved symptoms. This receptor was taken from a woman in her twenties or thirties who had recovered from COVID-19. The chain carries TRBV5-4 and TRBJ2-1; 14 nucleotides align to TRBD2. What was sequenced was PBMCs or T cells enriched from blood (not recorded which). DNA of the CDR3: TGTGCCAGCAGCTTCGGGGGACTAGCGGGAGCAACTGAGCAGTTCTTC. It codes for CASSFGGLAGATEQFF.